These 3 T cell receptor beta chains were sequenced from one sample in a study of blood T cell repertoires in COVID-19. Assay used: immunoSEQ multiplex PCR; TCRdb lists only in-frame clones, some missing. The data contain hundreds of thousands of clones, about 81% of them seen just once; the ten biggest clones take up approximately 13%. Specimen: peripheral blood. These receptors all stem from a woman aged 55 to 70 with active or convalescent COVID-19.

CDR3 in amino acids: CAISRDPGGYTF. The DNA for the CDR3 is TGTGCCATCAGTAGAGATCCGGGTGGCTACACCTTC. V is TRBV10-3 and J is TRBJ1-2; D gene ambiguous. The CDR3 is made up of 12 amino acids. V was pared by 5 bases and J by 7 bases, with 11 bases between. Germline CDR1 is ENHRY and CDR2 is SYGVKD.

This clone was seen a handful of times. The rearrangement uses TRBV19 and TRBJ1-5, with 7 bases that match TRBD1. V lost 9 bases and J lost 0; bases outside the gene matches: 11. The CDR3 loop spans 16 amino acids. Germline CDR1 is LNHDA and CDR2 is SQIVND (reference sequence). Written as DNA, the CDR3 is TGTGCCAGGGCGCGGGACAGCTTGTATAGCAATCAGCCCCAGCATTTT. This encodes CARARDSLYSNQPQHF.

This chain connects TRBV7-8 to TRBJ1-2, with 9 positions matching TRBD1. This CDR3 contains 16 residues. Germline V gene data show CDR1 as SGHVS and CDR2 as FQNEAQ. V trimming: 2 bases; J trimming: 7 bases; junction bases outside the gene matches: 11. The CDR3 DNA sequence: TGTGCCAGCAGCTTAAAAGGGCGGGACAGGGAATTTGGCTACACCTTC. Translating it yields CASSLKGRDREFGYTF.